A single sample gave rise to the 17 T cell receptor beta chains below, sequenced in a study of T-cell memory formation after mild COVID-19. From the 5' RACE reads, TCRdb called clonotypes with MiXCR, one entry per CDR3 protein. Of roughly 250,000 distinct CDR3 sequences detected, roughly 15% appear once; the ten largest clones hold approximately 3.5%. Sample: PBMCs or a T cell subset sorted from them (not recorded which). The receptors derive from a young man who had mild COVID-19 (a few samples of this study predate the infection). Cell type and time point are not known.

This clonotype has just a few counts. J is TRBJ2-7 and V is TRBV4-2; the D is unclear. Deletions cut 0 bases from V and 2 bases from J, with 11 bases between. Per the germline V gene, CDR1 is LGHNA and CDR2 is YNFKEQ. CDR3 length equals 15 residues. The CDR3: CASSQDSQAAYEQYF. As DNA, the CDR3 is TGTGCCAGCAGCCAAGATAGCCAGGCCGCCTACGAGCAGTACTTC.

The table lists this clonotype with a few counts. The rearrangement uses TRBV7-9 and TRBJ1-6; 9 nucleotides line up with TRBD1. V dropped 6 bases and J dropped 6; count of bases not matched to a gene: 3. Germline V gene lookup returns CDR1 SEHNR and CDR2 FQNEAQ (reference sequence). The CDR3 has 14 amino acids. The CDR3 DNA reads TGTGCCAGCAGGACAGGGGGGGTTAATTCACCCCTCCACTTT. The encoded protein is CASRTGGVNSPLHF.

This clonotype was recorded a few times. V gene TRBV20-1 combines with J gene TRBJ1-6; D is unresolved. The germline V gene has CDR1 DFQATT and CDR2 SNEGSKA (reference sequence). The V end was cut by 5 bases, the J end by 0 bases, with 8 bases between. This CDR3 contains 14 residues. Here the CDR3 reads CSAEQSSYNSPLHF. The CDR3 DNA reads TGCAGTGCTGAACAGAGCTCCTATAATTCACCCCTCCACTTT.

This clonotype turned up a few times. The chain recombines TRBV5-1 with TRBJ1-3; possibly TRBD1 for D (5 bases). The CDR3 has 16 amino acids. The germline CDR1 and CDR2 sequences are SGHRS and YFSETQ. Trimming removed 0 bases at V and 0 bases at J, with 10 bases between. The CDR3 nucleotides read TGCGCCAGCAGCTTGGCCGACAGTAACTCTGGAAACACCATATATTTT. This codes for CASSLADSNSGNTIYF. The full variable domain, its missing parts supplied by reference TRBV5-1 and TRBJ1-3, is KAGVTQTPRYLIKTRGQQVTLSCSPISGHRSVSWYQQTPGQGLQFLFEYFSETQRNKGNFPGRFSGRQFSNSRSEMNVSTLELGDSALYLCASSLADSNSGNTIYFGEGSWLTVV.

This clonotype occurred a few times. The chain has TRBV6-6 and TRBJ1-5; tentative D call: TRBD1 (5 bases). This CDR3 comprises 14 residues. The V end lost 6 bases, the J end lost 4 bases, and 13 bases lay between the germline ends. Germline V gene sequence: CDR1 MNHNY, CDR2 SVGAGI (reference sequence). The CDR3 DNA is TGTGCCAGCAGCTCTGCCCAGGGAAATCAGCCCCAGCATTTT. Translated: CASSSAQGNQPQHF.

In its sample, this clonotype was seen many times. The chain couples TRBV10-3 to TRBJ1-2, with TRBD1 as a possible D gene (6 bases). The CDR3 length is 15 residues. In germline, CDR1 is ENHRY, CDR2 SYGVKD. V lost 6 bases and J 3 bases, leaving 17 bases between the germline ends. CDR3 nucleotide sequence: TGTGCCATCAGAGCTGGAGCAGGGGACGACTATGGCTACACCTTC. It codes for CAIRAGAGDDYGYTF.

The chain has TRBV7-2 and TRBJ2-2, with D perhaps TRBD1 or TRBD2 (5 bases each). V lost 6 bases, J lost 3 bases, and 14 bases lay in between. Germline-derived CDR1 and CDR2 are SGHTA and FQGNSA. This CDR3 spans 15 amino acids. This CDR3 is CASSSRLGDTGELFF. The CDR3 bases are TGTGCCAGCAGTTCCCGTCTGGGGGACACCGGGGAGCTGTTTTTT. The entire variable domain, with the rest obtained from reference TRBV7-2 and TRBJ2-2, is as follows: GAGVSQSPSNKVTEKGKDVELRCDPISGHTALYWYRQSLGQGLEFLIYFQGNSAPDKSGLPSDRFSAERTGGSVSTLTIQRTQQEDSAVYLCASSSRLGDTGELFFGEGSRLTVL.

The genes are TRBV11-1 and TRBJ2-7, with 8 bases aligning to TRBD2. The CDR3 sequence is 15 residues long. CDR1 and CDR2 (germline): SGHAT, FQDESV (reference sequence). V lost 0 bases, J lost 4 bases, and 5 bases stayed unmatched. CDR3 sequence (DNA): TGTGCCAGCAGCTTAGCGTCGGGACTAGAGTACGAGCAGTACGTC. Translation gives CASSLASGLEYEQYV.

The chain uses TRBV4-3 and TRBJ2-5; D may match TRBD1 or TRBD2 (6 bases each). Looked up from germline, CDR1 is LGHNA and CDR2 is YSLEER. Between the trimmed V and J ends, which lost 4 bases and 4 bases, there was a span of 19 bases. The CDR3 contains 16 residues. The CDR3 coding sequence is TGCGCCAGCAGCCCGCGGGCAGGGGACTTGCGAGAGACCCAGTACTTC. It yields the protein CASSPRAGDLRETQYF.

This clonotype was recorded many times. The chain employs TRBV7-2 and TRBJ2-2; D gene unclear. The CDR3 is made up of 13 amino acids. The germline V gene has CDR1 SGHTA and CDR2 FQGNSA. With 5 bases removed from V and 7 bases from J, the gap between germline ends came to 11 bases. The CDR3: CASSQLNRGELFF. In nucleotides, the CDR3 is TGTGCCAGCAGCCAGCTCAACCGCGGGGAGCTGTTTTTT.

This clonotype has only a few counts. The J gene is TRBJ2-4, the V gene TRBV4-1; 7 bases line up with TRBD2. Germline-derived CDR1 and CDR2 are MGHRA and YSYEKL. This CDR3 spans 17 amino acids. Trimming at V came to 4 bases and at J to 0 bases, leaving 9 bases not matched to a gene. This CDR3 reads CASSLPEGLLAKNIQYF. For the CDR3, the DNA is TGCGCCAGCAGCCTCCCTGAGGGACTACTAGCCAAAAACATTCAGTACTTC.

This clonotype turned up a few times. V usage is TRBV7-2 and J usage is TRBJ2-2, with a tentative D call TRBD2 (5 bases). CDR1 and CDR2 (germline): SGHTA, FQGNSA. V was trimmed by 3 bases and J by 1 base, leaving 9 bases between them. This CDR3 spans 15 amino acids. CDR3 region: CASSFRRENTGELFF. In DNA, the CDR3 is TGTGCCAGCAGCTTTAGACGGGAGAACACCGGGGAGCTGTTTTTT.

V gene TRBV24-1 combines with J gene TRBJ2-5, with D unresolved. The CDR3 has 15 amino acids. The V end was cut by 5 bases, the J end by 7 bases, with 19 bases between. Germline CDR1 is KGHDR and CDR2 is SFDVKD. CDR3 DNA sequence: TGTGCCACCAGTGTTGGTCGGACGGGCCCCGGGACCCAGTACTTC. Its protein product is CATSVGRTGPGTQYF.

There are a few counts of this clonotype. CDR3 sequence: CASSSRRTGNTDTQYF. CDR3 DNA: TGTGCCAGCAGCTCCCGCCGGACAGGGAACACAGATACGCAGTATTTT. The chain links TRBV7-3 to TRBJ2-3; 8 nucleotides align to TRBD1. The CDR3 loop spans 16 amino acids. Germline V gives CDR1 SGHTA, CDR2 FQGTGA. The V and J ends lost 4 bases and 2 bases, in that order; junction bases with no gene match: 8.

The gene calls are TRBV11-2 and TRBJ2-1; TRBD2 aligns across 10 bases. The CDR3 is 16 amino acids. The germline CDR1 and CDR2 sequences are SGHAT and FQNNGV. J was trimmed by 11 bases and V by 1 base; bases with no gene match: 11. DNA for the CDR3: TGTGCCAGCAGCTTAGGTTCAAGGAGGACTAGCGGAAAGCAGTTCTTC. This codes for CASSLGSRRTSGKQFF.

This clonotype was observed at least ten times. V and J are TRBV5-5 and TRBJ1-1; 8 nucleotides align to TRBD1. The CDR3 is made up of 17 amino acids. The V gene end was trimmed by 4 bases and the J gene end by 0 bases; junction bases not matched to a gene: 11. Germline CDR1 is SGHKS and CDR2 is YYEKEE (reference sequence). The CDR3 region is CASSPDGQGSMNTEAFF. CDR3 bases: TGTGCCAGCAGCCCCGATGGACAGGGAAGCATGAACACTGAAGCTTTCTTT.

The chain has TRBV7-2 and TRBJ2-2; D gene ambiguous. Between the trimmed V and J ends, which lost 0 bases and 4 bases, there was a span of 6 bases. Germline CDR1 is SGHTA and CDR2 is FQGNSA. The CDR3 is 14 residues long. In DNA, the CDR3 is TGTGCCAGCAGCTTAGCGCTGACCACCGGGGAGCTGTTTTTT. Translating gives CASSLALTTGELFF.